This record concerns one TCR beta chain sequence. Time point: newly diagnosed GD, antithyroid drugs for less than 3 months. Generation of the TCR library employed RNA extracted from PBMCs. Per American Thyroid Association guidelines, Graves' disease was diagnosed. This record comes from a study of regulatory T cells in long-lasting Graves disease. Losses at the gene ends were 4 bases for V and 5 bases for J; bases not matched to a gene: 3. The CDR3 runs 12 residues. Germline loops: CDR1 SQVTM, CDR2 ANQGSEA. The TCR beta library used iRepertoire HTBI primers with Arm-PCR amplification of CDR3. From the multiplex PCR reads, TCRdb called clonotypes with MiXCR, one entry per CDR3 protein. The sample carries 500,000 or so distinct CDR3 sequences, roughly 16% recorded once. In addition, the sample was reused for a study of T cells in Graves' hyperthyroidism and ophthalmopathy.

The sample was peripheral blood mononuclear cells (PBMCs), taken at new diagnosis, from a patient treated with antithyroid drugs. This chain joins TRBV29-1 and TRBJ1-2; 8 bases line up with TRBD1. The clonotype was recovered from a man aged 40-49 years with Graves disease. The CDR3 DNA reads TGCAGCGTTGTGACAGGGGTATATGGCTACACCTTC. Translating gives CSVVTGVYGYTF.